The present TCR beta chain was sequenced within a study of graft-versus-host responses after intestinal transplantation. The starting material, graft tissue, was processed to release intraepithelial and lamina propria lymphocytes. Clones were read by immunoSEQ multiplex PCR, and TCRdb kept only the in-frame ones, dropping some. The table has 8,800 or so clones, around 84% seen once. The TCR originated in a human patient who received an intestinal transplant, so some T cells may come from the graft donor. This material consisted of ileum tissue, taken around 500 days after intestinal transplant.

In DNA, the CDR3 is TGTGCCAGCAGCCTTGGGCCAGGGATCGACGAGCAGTACTTC. Its translation is CASSLGPGIDEQYF. This chain uses TRBV7-9 with TRBJ2-7; D possibly corresponds to TRBD1 (5 bases). Between the trimmed V and J ends, which lost 5 bases and 5 bases, there was a span of 16 bases. CDR3 size: 14 residues. Germline CDR1 reads SEHNR; CDR2 reads FQNEAQ (reference sequence).